The entry below gives a single T cell receptor (beta chain) sequence along with its context. Its antigen is still unknown. Qualities for individual bases were not recorded, and no much larger clone is one base off. The data were obtained in a study of T cells in Graves' hyperthyroidism and ophthalmopathy (dated by TCRdb to between 2018 and 2021). Background on the whole study: Peripheral blood samples were taken at initial diagnosis, before any treatment was given. TCR V-J signatures able to tell the groups apart were searched for in a discovery cohort of 100 patients, of whom about 40 had Graves' ophthalmopathy and 57 had stable Graves' hyperthyroidism. An independent validation cohort of 18 to 20 hyperthyroidism patients and over 15 patients who later progressed to ophthalmopathy tested prospective prediction of ophthalmopathy. The roughly 100 discovery patients were randomly divided into training and test sets at a 7:3 ratio. The study also compared thyroid tissue and blood T-cell repertoires from about six Graves' hyperthyroidism patients. After blood sampling, hyperthyroidism patients were treated with methimazole at a starting dose of 30 mg daily, and ophthalmopathy patients were treated with high-dose intravenous methylprednisolone. According to the paper, TCR Vbeta CDR3 sequencing was carried out on 135 peripheral blood samples, which came from some 41 ophthalmopathy, around 74 hyperthyroidism and roughly 17 progressor patients.

The germline V gene specifies MNHEY as CDR1 and SVGAGI as CDR2. V is reduced by 0 bases and J by 7 bases, leaving a spacing of 9 bases between them. The CDR3, cysteine through phenylalanine, is 13 amino acids long. The retained sequence is limited to the CDR3, 39 bases, with the frame set at the first base. Beyond this particular receptor, the publication reports: Most expanded thyroid clonotypes (frequency above 0.001) were also detected in blood, a finding suggesting that blood repertoires may reflect thyroid immune responses. No statistical method was used to fix the sample size in advance, and group allocation was not hidden from the investigators. In cross-validation, a model built on a 13 V-J signature told ophthalmopathy apart from stable hyperthyroidism with approximately 90% sensitivity and about 81% specificity, and in testing the same model reached 80%/75%. In validation, progression to ophthalmopathy was predicted by the model with nearly 71% sensitivity and 72.22% specificity, a median of roughly 6.4 months before onset.

Amplification of TCR beta CDR3 regions was carried out from RNA transcripts. A first-round RT-PCR of the TCR CDR3 used the HTBI primer set with the Qiagen OneStep RT-PCR kit. The libraries were constructed in a second round of multiplex PCR and then size-selected and purified. The libraries were sequenced on an Illumina HiSeq2000 using paired-end 100 bp reads. Turning to the authors' computational methods: SOAPnuke was used to process the raw data, throwing out any read that contained adapters or uncalled bases, had a mean Phred below 15, or lacked an exact constant-primer or identifier match. COPE v1.2.5 was used to merge the high-quality paired reads, and each unique nucleotide sequence was defined as a clonotype. Clonotypes were aligned to IMGT TRBV, TRBD and TRBJ reference segments using MiTCR v1.1. The analysis was restricted to V-J combinations with a frequency above 0.0001, which together covered roughly 99% of the repertoires. The TCS score was defined as F50 (clonal expansion) divided by E x V (chaos), with BLOSUM62-based TCRdist calculated between CDR3 peptides within each V-J. Welch's t-statistics and random forest reduced around 550 V-J features to about 12, which were used in a naive Bayes classifier (R e1071). Using fastp at Q25 and MiXCR, TCRdb reprocessed the public reads and kept productive beta chains. Here each entry gathers all rows of one CDR3 protein and keeps the most common genes and DNA. It is TCRdb's table, rather than the study itself, that gives the V and J calls and clone size. In all, the sample holds under 800,000 distinct CDR3 sequences, and about 15% of those were seen once. About a tenth of the sample rests with the top ten.

Graves' hyperthyroidism was defined as stable when no progression to ophthalmopathy occurred over 18 months of follow-up. Hyperthyroidism patients were newly diagnosed, had a disease duration of under 2 months, and were aged 18 to 65 years. The study excluded patients with uncontrolled infections, other autoimmune diseases, pregnancy or lactation. Diagnoses relied on clinical symptoms, serum thyroxine and TRAb, thyroid ultrasound and orbital computed tomography. Ficoll-Paque density gradient centrifugation was used to isolate PBMCs from about 9 ml of fresh peripheral blood. Trizol reagent was used to extract total RNA, and RNA quality was then checked on an Agilent 2100 Bioanalyzer.

Recombination joined TRBV6-5 with TRBJ1-1; the D segment cannot be called with confidence. The clonotype was recovered from a woman between 18 and 29 years old with Graves' hyperthyroidism. Sequencing was done on a sample of blood. CDR3 reads: CASSYSWQIEAFF. The DNA sequence is TGTGCCAGCAGTTACTCGTGGCAGATTGAAGCTTTCTTT.